The 28 T cell receptor beta chains reported below all come from one sample, sequenced in a study of control samples from healthy donors and cancer patients (dated by TCRdb to 2020 to 2022). The method behind the library was the immunoSEQ multiplex PCR assay. TCRdb mirrors the immuneACCESS table, restricted to in-frame sequences. Some clones are absent from its copies; in checked studies, under half trace to an unresolved V gene, and the reason for the others is unknown. Here the sample has around 130,000 clones; nearly 90% occur a single time. The top ten constitute approximately 8% of the sample. The sequencing input was PBMCs. The source is a man aged 45 to 65 with head and neck cancer.

V gene TRBV10-3 combines with J gene TRBJ1-5, with no clear D. V lost 4 bases, J lost 4 bases, and 5 bases lay in between. Germline V CDR1 and CDR2: ENHRY, SYGVKD. The CDR3 contains 12 residues. The CDR3 nucleotides are TGTGCCATCAGTGGCGGTAATCAGCCCCAGCATTTT. Its protein is CAISGGNQPQHF.

This clone was seen just once. The chain recombines TRBV30 with TRBJ2-7; 7 bases map to TRBD1. The CDR3 is 14 amino acids. J gave up 3 bases and V 0 bases, and 5 bases lay outside the gene matches. CDR1 and CDR2 from the germline V gene are GTSNPN and SVGIG (reference sequence). CDR3 in DNA: TGTGCCTGGAGTGTACCGACAGGGTTCTACGAGCAGTACTTC. As protein: CAWSVPTGFYEQYF. Filled out from reference TRBV30 and TRBJ2-7, the complete variable domain reads SQTIHQWPATLVQPVGSPLSLECTVEGTSNPNLYWYRQAAGRGLQLLFYSVGIGQISSEVPQNLSASRPQDRQFILSSKKLLLSDSGFYLCAWSVPTGFYEQYFGPGTRLTVT.

V gene TRBV6-1 combines with J gene TRBJ1-5, with TRBD1 matching over 7 bases. The V and J ends lost 1 base and 5 bases, in that order; junction bases with no gene match: 5. Germline V gives CDR1 MNHNS, CDR2 SASEGT. The CDR3 runs to 15 residues. The CDR3 DNA is TGTGCCAGCAGTGAAGTGGGGGACAGCTATCAGCCCCAGCATTTT. This encodes CASSEVGDSYQPQHF.

The chain is built from TRBV28 and TRBJ1-5, with 7 bases lining up with TRBD1. Per the germline V gene, CDR1 is MDHEN and CDR2 is SYDVKM. The CDR3 has 13 residues. V dropped 9 bases and J dropped 2; count of bases not matched to a gene: 4. In nucleotides, the CDR3 is TGTGCCAGGACAGGGCAACGCAATCAGCCCCAGCATTTT. Translation gives CARTGQRNQPQHF.

V and J are TRBV7-2 and TRBJ1-5; TRBD1 might be the D (6 bases). Germline CDR1 SGHTA, CDR2 FQGNSA. This CDR3 spans 18 amino acids. Trimming took 1 base from V and 5 from J, leaving 21 bases between them. The CDR3 bases are TGTGCCAGCAGCTTAGTGGCAGGGTGGGGGAGGACAGATCAGCCCCAGCATTTT. Amino acids: CASSLVAGWGRTDQPQHF.

The chain joins TRBV18 to TRBJ2-7, with 9 bases lining up with TRBD2. The ends lost 0 bases at V and 7 bases at J; junction bases unmatched: 10. There are 16 residues in the CDR3. Germline V CDR1 and CDR2: KGHSH, LQKENI. The CDR3 nucleotides are TGTGCCAGCTCACCACCGGCTAGCGGGGATATTGTGGAGCAGTACTTC. The encoded protein is CASSPPASGDIVEQYF.

This clone was detected once. This rearrangement joins TRBV29-1 to TRBJ2-3; 11 nucleotides match TRBD2. The J segment lost 4 bases and the V segment lost 3 bases, leaving 6 bases of the junction unmatched. CDR1 and CDR2 (germline): SQVTM, ANQGSEA. The CDR3 covers 15 residues. CDR3 region: CSVDPSGGPADTQYF. The DNA for the CDR3 is TGCAGCGTTGATCCTAGCGGGGGGCCCGCAGATACGCAGTATTTT.

This chain links TRBV30 with TRBJ1-6; D uncertain. This CDR3 has 15 residues. Trimming removed 0 bases from V and 0 bases from J, with 6 bases in between. CDR1 is GTSNPN, CDR2 SVGIG, per germline (reference sequence). The CDR3 nucleotides are TGTGCCTGGAGTGTACAGAGCTCCTATAATTCACCCCTCCACTTT. Translating it yields CAWSVQSSYNSPLHF.

The CDR3 DNA sequence: TGTGCCAGCAGTTCAGTGGGGACGGCTAATGAAAAACTGTTTTTT. Translation gives CASSSVGTANEKLFF. This rearrangement joins TRBV28 to TRBJ1-4, with D possibly being TRBD1 (5 bases). Germline V gives CDR1 MDHEN, CDR2 SYDVKM. This CDR3 contains 15 residues. V was clipped by 4 bases and J by 3 bases, with 12 bases between them.

As for this clone: The conserved final phenylalanine or tryptophan is absent from the CDR3, which likely points to a read error. The J gene is TRBJ1-3, the V gene TRBV7-9, with D perhaps TRBD1 (6 bases). Trimming shortened V by 4 bases and J by 0 bases, and 10 bases separated the two germline ends. Germline-derived CDR1 and CDR2 are SEHNR and FQNEAQ (reference sequence). The CDR3 has 15 residues. For the CDR3, the DNA is TGTGCCAGCAGCTCACAGGGTTTCTCTGGAAACACCATATATTCT. It encodes CASSSQGFSGNTIYS.

CDR3 in DNA: TGTGCCATCAGTGTTCTTGAGGGACCTTCGATTACCCCGAACACTGAAGCTTTCTTT. Residues: CAISVLEGPSITPNTEAFF. This chain links TRBV10-3 with TRBJ1-1; D is possibly TRBD1 (5 bases). The CDR3 consists of 19 residues. Germline lookup yields CDR1 ENHRY and CDR2 SYGVKD. V shed 4 bases and J shed 1 base, with 25 bases lying between them.

The rearrangement links TRBV3-1 (or the pseudogene TRBV3-2) to TRBJ1-1; D may be TRBD1 (6 bases). Trimming took 4 bases from V and 5 from J, leaving 17 bases between them. The CDR3 runs to 15 residues. The germline V gene encodes CDR1 LGHDT and CDR2 YNNKEL (reference sequence). The CDR3 coding sequence is TGTGCCAGCAGCCGTGTGCGGGGGCCGGGTACTGAAGCTTTCTTT. Translated, it gives CASSRVRGPGTEAFF.

The CDR3 DNA follows: TGTGCCAGCAGCTTAGAGACGGGGGGAGAGACCCAGTACTTC. It yields the protein CASSLETGGETQYF. The chain joins TRBV11-3 to TRBJ2-5, with 7 bases matching TRBD2. V gave up 0 bases and J gave up 4 bases; unmatched junction bases: 2. Germline CDR1 SGHNT, CDR2 YENEEA. CDR3 length: 14 residues.

The chain links TRBV6-5 to TRBJ2-4, with 7 bases matching TRBD2. From germline, CDR1 is MNHEY and CDR2 SVGAGI. The CDR3 totals 15 residues. J lost 7 bases, V lost 5 bases, and 11 bases had no gene match. CDR3 residues: CASSPRLALNNIQYF. The CDR3 region has the DNA TGTGCCAGCAGTCCCCGACTAGCCCTTAATAACATTCAGTACTTC.

V gene TRBV5-1 combines with J gene TRBJ1-1, with 10 bases matching TRBD1. The germline gives CDR1 SGHRS, CDR2 YFSETQ. There are 13 residues in the CDR3. V lost 3 bases and J lost 4; bases outside the gene matches: 0. The CDR3 coding sequence is TGCGCCAGCAGCTGGACAGGGGGCACTGAAGCTTTCTTT. As protein: CASSWTGGTEAFF. The full variable domain, with the rest looked up from reference TRBV5-1 and TRBJ1-1, is KAGVTQTPRYLIKTRGQQVTLSCSPISGHRSVSWYQQTPGQGLQFLFEYFSETQRNKGNFPGRFSGRQFSNSRSEMNVSTLELGDSALYLCASSWTGGTEAFFGQGTRLTVV.

This chain links TRBV3-1 (or the pseudogene TRBV3-2) with TRBJ2-2, with 8 nucleotides matching TRBD1. The CDR3 has 15 amino acids. Germline values: CDR1 LGHDT, CDR2 YNNKEL (reference sequence). With 1 base clipped from V and 6 bases from J, the junction kept 4 bases outside the gene matches. In DNA form, the CDR3 reads TGTGCCAGCAGCCAAGTTACAGGGGGGTCCGGGGAGCTGTTTTTT. The encoded protein is CASSQVTGGSGELFF.

In this sample, this clone turned up once. The chain combines TRBV7-2 with TRBJ1-5, with D possibly being TRBD1 (6 bases). The CDR3 loop spans 16 amino acids. Trimming took off 4 bases at V and 6 bases at J, with 19 bases between the two ends. Looked up from germline, CDR1 is SGHTA and CDR2 is FQGNSA. The CDR3 reads CASSSRWGGQGQPQHF. The CDR3 region has the DNA TGTGCCAGCAGCTCCAGATGGGGGGGCCAGGGTCAGCCCCAGCATTTT.

CDR3 loop: CASSKGTDGTYNEQFF. Here the CDR3 DNA reads TGTGCCAGCAGCAAGGGGACGGATGGGACCTACAATGAGCAGTTCTTC. The chain has TRBV5-4 and TRBJ2-1; the D gene could be TRBD1 or TRBD2 (5 bases each). This CDR3 is 16 amino acids long. Germline CDR1 and CDR2: SGHNT and YYREEE (reference sequence). Trimming removed 4 bases at V and 2 bases at J, with 16 bases between.

The chain joins TRBV5-4 to TRBJ2-7; perhaps D is TRBD1 or TRBD2 (5 bases each). Between the trimmed V and J ends, which lost 6 bases and 6 bases, there was a span of 16 bases. The CDR3 is 13 residues long. Germline V gives CDR1 SGHNT, CDR2 YYREEE (reference sequence). The DNA of the CDR3 is TGTGCCAGCACCCAGCAGGGTAGCGCCGAGCAGTACTTC. Translation gives CASTQQGSAEQYF.

The chain recombines TRBV13 with TRBJ2-1; 8 bases are shared with TRBD2. This CDR3 spans 15 amino acids. Germline loops: CDR1 PRHDT, CDR2 FYEKMQ (reference sequence). The trim removed 1 base at V and 5 bases at J, leaving 4 bases unmatched. As DNA, the CDR3 is TGTGCCAGCAGCTTAGCGGGAGGGAGGCACAATGAGCAGTTCTTC. Amino acid sequence: CASSLAGGRHNEQFF.

V usage is TRBV10-3 and J usage is TRBJ1-2; D is undetermined. Looked up from germline, CDR1 is ENHRY and CDR2 is SYGVKD. Trimming took 8 bases from V and 4 from J, leaving 17 bases between them. CDR3 length equals 14 residues. The CDR3 sequence: CAIAQPTGGYGYTF. The CDR3 DNA follows: TGTGCCATCGCGCAGCCCACGGGAGGCTATGGCTACACCTTC.

The chain uses TRBV10-3 and TRBJ2-2; D unresolved. Germline CDR1 and CDR2: ENHRY and SYGVKD. This CDR3 comprises 13 residues. The V end lost 0 bases, the J end lost 3 bases, and 2 bases lay between the germline ends. The CDR3 is CAISESDTGELFF. The CDR3 coding sequence is TGTGCCATCAGTGAGTCTGACACCGGGGAGCTGTTTTTT.

The J gene is TRBJ2-1, the V gene TRBV5-6; D is unresolved. This CDR3 comprises 13 residues. Germline lookup yields CDR1 SGHDT and CDR2 YYEEEE. Trimming removed 5 bases at V and 6 bases at J, with 12 bases between. CDR3: CASRARGLNEQFF. The CDR3 nucleotides read TGTGCCAGCAGGGCTCGAGGCCTCAATGAGCAGTTCTTC.

V gene TRBV7-9 combines with J gene TRBJ2-1; D may correspond to TRBD1 or TRBD2 (7 bases each). The CDR3 is 14 residues long. Germline V gives CDR1 SEHNR, CDR2 FQNEAQ (reference sequence). Trimming removed 1 base from V and 11 bases from J, with 15 bases in between. The chain's CDR3 is CASSLVGEGAKQFF. The CDR3 DNA follows: TGTGCCAGCAGCTTAGTGGGGGAGGGGGCTAAGCAGTTCTTC.

The chain has TRBV6-5 and TRBJ2-7, with TRBD1 matching over 7 bases. In germline, CDR1 is MNHEY, CDR2 SVGAGI. With 6 bases clipped from V and 3 bases from J, the junction kept 8 bases outside the gene matches. There are 14 residues in the CDR3. The CDR3 is CASRPDRALYEQYF. CDR3 bases: TGTGCCAGCAGACCCGACAGGGCCCTCTACGAGCAGTACTTC.

The chain has TRBV6-5 and TRBJ2-7; 7 positions agree with TRBD1. The V gene end was trimmed by 7 bases and the J gene end by 4 bases; junction bases not matched to a gene: 13. The CDR3 consists of 15 residues. Germline-derived CDR1 and CDR2 are MNHEY and SVGAGI. The CDR3 reads CASNLAPGQQYEQYF. The CDR3 coding sequence is TGTGCCAGCAATCTCGCGCCGGGACAGCAATACGAGCAGTACTTC.

V usage is TRBV6-5 and J usage is TRBJ2-3; D possibly matches TRBD1 or TRBD2 (5 bases each). Trimming removed 6 bases at V and 2 bases at J, with 9 bases between. CDR3 length equals 13 residues. The germline gives CDR1 MNHEY, CDR2 SVGAGI. Written as DNA, the CDR3 is TGTGCCAGCAGAGCCGGGGCCACAGATACGCAGTATTTT. Its translation: CASRAGATDTQYF.

This sequence joins TRBV11-3 and TRBJ2-1; TRBD2 might be the D (6 bases). This CDR3 has 15 residues. V lost 2 bases and J lost 2, with 10 bases in between. Germline values: CDR1 SGHNT, CDR2 YENEEA. CDR3 bases: TGTGCCAGCAGCTTACGGCGGGGAACCTACAATGAGCAGTTCTTC. This codes for CASSLRRGTYNEQFF.